A selection of T cell receptor beta chains follows, all from one sample in a study of blood T cell repertoires in COVID-19. The data were produced by immunoSEQ multiplex PCR, yet TCRdb's version contains in-frame clones alone and is incomplete. This table holds 540,000 or so clones, about 89% found once. The sample was peripheral blood. All receptors come from a woman aged 50 to 65 with COVID-19, enrolled during active disease. Each CDR3 is given with its conserved first and last residue. A D gene is named only where the DNA matches it firmly. Size is omitted from some rows. Given values are once, few, many or a class for expanded clones.

size,J,D,V,DNA,CDR3
.,TRBJ2-2,TRBD2,TRBV3-1/TRBV3-2,TGTGCCAGCAGCCCGACCGCGGGGCTAGCGGGCACCGGGGAGCTGTTTTTT,CASSPTAGLAGTGELFF
once,TRBJ2-3,.,TRBV11-3,TGTGCCAGCAGCTTTGGGGCCTCCACAGATACGCAGTATTTT,CASSFGASTDTQYF
.,TRBJ2-7,.,TRBV10-3,TGTGCCATCAGTGGGGTAGCGAGCGTCTACGAGCAGTACTTC,CAISGVASVYEQYF
.,TRBJ2-2,.,TRBV11-3,TGTGCCAGCAGCTTAGGTCCTTTAACCGGGGAGCTGTTTTTT,CASSLGPLTGELFF
.,TRBJ1-4,.,TRBV3-1/TRBV3-2,TGTGCCAGCAGCCAGGAGGTCCGGATTAATGAAAAACTGTTTTTT,CASSQEVRINEKLFF
.,TRBJ1-2,.,TRBV11-2,TGTGCCAGCAGCTACCCCTTAGGCACAGGAAAAGGAGGCTACACCTTC,CASSYPLGTGKGGYTF
.,TRBJ2-5,.,TRBV5-1,TGCGCCAGCAGCTTGGAGAGGGGGGAGACCCAGTACTTC,CASSLERGETQYF
.,TRBJ2-7,.,TRBV3-1/TRBV3-2,TGTGCCAGCAGCCCGTCTGGCTCTGGGCAGTACTTC,CASSPSGSGQYF
.,TRBJ2-3,.,TRBV3-1/TRBV3-2,TGTGCCAGCAGCCAAGACAGGCCAGCGGTCACAGATACGCAGTATTTT,CASSQDRPAVTDTQYF
.,TRBJ1-2,.,TRBV6-6,TGTGCCAGCAGTATTCAAAACTATGGCTACACCTTC,CASSIQNYGYTF
.,TRBJ1-2,TRBD1,TRBV19,TGTGCCAGTAGTCATCCGGACAGGGTCTATGGCTACACCTTC,CASSHPDRVYGYTF
.,TRBJ1-1,TRBD1,TRBV7-9,TGTGCCAGCAGCTGGGACAGCAACACTGAAGCTTTCTTT,CASSWDSNTEAFF
.,TRBJ1-5,.,TRBV5-1,TGCGCCAGCAGCTTGGGCCCCACCAGAGGACAGCCCCAGCATTTT,CASSLGPTRGQPQHF
.,TRBJ2-2,TRBD1,TRBV9,TGTGCCAGCAGTGTTACAGGGGCGCAGGGCACCGGGGAGCTGTTTTTT,CASSVTGAQGTGELFF
.,TRBJ2-3,TRBD2,TRBV7-2,TGTGCCAGCAGTTTCCCTAGCGGGCTCACAGATACGCAGTATTTT,CASSFPSGLTDTQYF
.,TRBJ1-4,TRBD1,TRBV27,TGTGCCAGCAGTTCCCGGACAGGATCTAATGAAAAACTGTTTTTT,CASSSRTGSNEKLFF
.,TRBJ2-7,TRBD1,TRBV5-1,TGCGCCAGCAGCTTGGGACAGGGGGTGCGGGAGCAGTACTTC,CASSLGQGVREQYF
.,TRBJ2-7,.,TRBV18,TGTGCCAGCTCACCCAATCCAGGGGGGATAGGAGAGCAGTACTTC,CASSPNPGGIGEQYF
.,TRBJ2-7,TRBD2,TRBV28,TGTGCCAGCAGCCCTGGGGGGGTCAGGGACTATTATTGGGGCTACGAGCAGTACTTC,CASSPGGVRDYYWGYEQYF
.,TRBJ1-2,TRBD1,TRBV24-1,TGTGCCACCAGTGTTACAGGGGATGGCTACACCTTC,CATSVTGDGYTF